This TCR beta chain was documented in a study of T cells in Graves' hyperthyroidism and ophthalmopathy. Amplification yielded TCR beta CDR3 regions, with RNA transcripts as the source. When the TCR CDR3 underwent first-round RT-PCR, the HTBI primer set was used. TCRdb used MiXCR to reprocess the multiplex PCR reads, holding one entry per CDR3 protein. The profile covers roughly 840,000 distinct CDR3 sequences, with 35% to 40% appearing a single time and around 9.3% taken by the ten largest. Study-wide points: Ophthalmopathy onset followed model prediction by a median approximately seven months. Most thyroid clonotypes expanded above 0.001 appeared in blood too.

The V and J ends lost 0 bases and 7 bases respectively, with 14 bases between them. The CDR3 is made up of 16 amino acids. Looked up from germline, CDR1 is SGHDT and CDR2 is YYEEEE. In the case of this clonotype: Antigen unknown.

The receptor's source is a young man with Graves' hyperthyroidism. The sample taken for sequencing was blood. This chain joins TRBV5-6 and TRBJ1-6, with D possibly being TRBD1 (5 bases). CDR3 bases: TGTGCCAGCAGCTTGGTAGGGGCCTCTCGGAATTCACCCCTCCACTTT. Translating gives CASSLVGASRNSPLHF.